The sequence of this T cell receptor (beta chain) was determined in a study of shared clonotypes between healthy human individuals (dated by TCRdb to 2019 to 2021). A note on the overall study: A couple of women and three men aged 18 to 49 years were included in the cohort. Per donor, three plates each were used for CD4 naive and CD4 memory, two for CD8 naive, and one for CD8 memory. The study deeply sequenced blood TCR repertoires of five healthy adults to estimate repertoire size and the extent of clonotype sharing between individuals. To increase sequencing depth and limit assay-specific biases, different laboratories used diverse techniques to prepare libraries and sequence TCR repertoires. Each donor's leukapheresis produced roughly between about 0.85 and 10 billion PBMCs. What the study reported, not specific to this receptor: Because the study included only a small number of donors, the genetic and exposure-history diversity represented was limited. When a few donors were compared, the shared fraction of clonotypes was about 5% for naive CD4, over 3% for naive CD8, 2% to 2.5% for memory CD4, and less than 0.5% for memory CD8. Rarefaction of sorted-subset datasets indicated incomplete sequencing despite the large sequencing depth. Naive subsets generally had larger estimated clonotype richness than memory subsets did. Compared with non-shared clonotypes, clonotypes shared by all four sorted-subset donors had higher generation probabilities. Based on pairwise subsampling, the degree of clonotype sharing among donors was expected to be affected by sequencing depth. Sampling was limited to blood, and TCR repertoires in tissue likely differ from TCR repertoires in blood.

Using the deep immunoSEQ assay, multiplex PCR amplified TCR CDR3 regions from genomic DNA. Extracted genomic DNA from each cell subset was distributed evenly across all wells of several immunoSEQ 96-well plates, and each plate was treated as a replicate. Each replicate PCR for sorted subsets received around 200 ng genomic DNA, equal to 30,000 or so T cell genomes. Purified libraries were quantified with a Qubit 3.0 fluorometer, sized on a Bioanalyzer 2100, and re-quantified with the KAPA Library Quantification kit. Each immunoSEQ 96-well plate was sequenced on its own single-read 150-cycle Illumina NextSeq 550 flow cell. Per the authors' processing: The immunoSEQ output contained only junctional sequences without quality scores, so filtering could not match that applied to full-length reads. Sequences were annotated with PyIR, a Python wrapper for IgBLAST v1.9, and V/J genes and CDR3 were assigned using IMGT germline references. Reads with weak V/J assignments (E-value above 1e-6), missing CDR3, stop codons, out-of-frame junctions, or ambiguous translated residues were removed. V3J clonotypes were defined as sequences sharing an identical inferred V gene, J gene, and CDR3 amino acid sequence. The percentage overlap between two repertoires was calculated by dividing the number of shared unique clonotypes by the size of the smaller repertoire. Richness of each repertoire was evaluated using RTK rarefaction, the Chao1 estimator, and Recon v2.1 estimates of unobserved clonotypes. Generation probabilities for all TCRbeta clonotypes obtained by the gDNA method from a handful of donors were computed using OLGA. Here the immuneACCESS table is served through TCRdb, limited to in-frame sequences with V and J called. Missing clones are a known gap in these copies; in checked studies unresolved V genes cover under half, and the rest lacks a known reason. V and J calls and clone size come straight from that table; D and trimming were deduced from the DNA. Within this sample are around 1.9 million clones, with 90% to 95% of them counted one time only. The ten largest clones represent more than 1.5% of the sample.

CD8 naive samples were obtained by positive selection for CCR7 among CD45RO-negative cells, yielding a CD45RA+CCR7+ population from which TemRA cells were excluded. The donors were healthy, HIV-negative adults with no recently reported acute infections or vaccinations. Every donor was a Caucasian adult living in Nashville, Tennessee, USA. Blood was obtained by leukapheresis, after which PBMCs were separated by Ficoll-Histopaque density gradient centrifugation and cryopreserved in liquid nitrogen vapor phase. Analytical flow cytometry was used to check the purity and quantity of every magnetically sorted T cell population. From each sorted fraction, genomic DNA was isolated and quantified by UV absorbance on a Nanodrop 2000c. CDR1 and CDR2, looked up from the germline V gene (reference sequence), are MNHEY and SMNVEV. Ends trimmed: V by 8 bases, J by 1 base; bases unmatched to a gene: 6. The CDR3 spans 14 residues, from the cysteine through the phenylalanine. The retained sequence is limited to the CDR3, 42 bases, with the frame set at the first base.

Comments on this clone: The antigen it binds to is not known. No much larger clone is present one base from it, and per-base qualities are unavailable.

This receptor chain uses TRBV27 and TRBJ1-1; 8 bases in the middle match TRBD1. Sequencing was done on a sample of naive CD8+ T cells from PBMCs. Read against the paper, the sample's cell subset or site label means: CD45RA+CCR7+. The sequence derives from a man younger than 35 in good health. Some clones in this sample may be carry-over from other donors' samples. The DNA reads TGTGCCAGCGTCTCAGGGGGCGGGAACACTGAAGCTTTCTTT. It translates to CASVSGGGNTEAFF.